This entry describes one T cell receptor (beta chain). Its antigen is currently unknown. The data stem from a study of cytomegalovirus exposure and HLA in healthy donors. General study results and limits: V- and J-gene trimming in TCR beta was tied to a missense DCLRE1C variant by an analysis performed later. A later analysis reportedly identified an Asian-associated ancestry cluster as carrying fewer N-insertions than the approximately 620-donor mean. Prior analysis indicated that the majority of TCR beta V segments exhibited productivity approximately 87% or approximately 30% of the time.

A multiplex PCR was run with 60 Vbeta primers and 13 Jbeta primers. Method: immunoSEQ multiplex PCR; TCRdb's copy keeps in-frame clones and lacks some. This table holds hundreds of thousands of clones, approximately 84% found once. Deletions cut 0 bases from V and 6 bases from J, with 18 bases between. Germline CDR1 reads SGHRS; CDR2 reads YFSETQ. The length of the CDR3 is 16 residues. The sample was PBMCs. The chain uses TRBV5-1 and TRBJ1-1; D possibly corresponds to TRBD1 (6 bases). The TCR was taken from a woman between 40 and 55 years old in good health and CMV-seronegative. The CDR3 bases are TGCGCCAGCAGCTTGGCAGTAATGGCAGGGGACGCTGAAGCTTTCTTT. Its protein is CASSLAVMAGDAEAFF.